The clone carrying this T cell receptor (beta chain) was seen repeatedly, ten times or more. The antigen is undetermined. The data stem from a study of response to subunit inactivated influenza vaccine. Study-wide findings and caveats: That few new T cells are recruited by each seasonal influenza vaccination was the authors' suggestion.

One entry per CDR3 protein, called by TCRdb with MiXCR from the RT-PCR reads. The data contain 610,000 or so distinct CDR3 sequences, 12% to 15% of them singletons. The CDR3 covers 13 residues. Germline V CDR1 and CDR2: MGHDK, SYGVNS. V was cut by 6 bases and J by 4 bases, with 13 bases left in between. The clonotype originates from a man in his forties or fifties who received an inactivated influenza vaccine. This chain connects TRBV25-1 to TRBJ2-7; D is perhaps TRBD2 (5 bases). This sample comprised PBMCs from blood, obtained less than 13 days after vaccination. Here the CDR3 DNA reads TGTGCCAGCAGCCCAGGAGGTGGATACGAGCAGTACTTC. It specifies CASSPGGGYEQYF.